The 12 T cell receptor beta chains below all came from one sample that was sequenced in a study of T cell responses to AZD1222 COVID-19 vaccine. Sequencing used immunoSEQ multiplex PCR; TCRdb keeps in-frame clones, though not all of them. The profile shows about 140,000 clones, 80% to 95% of them singletons. The input for sequencing was peripheral blood, taken on day 0 of AZD1222 vaccination. Source of these receptors: an adult in good health.

V usage is TRBV5-1 and J usage is TRBJ1-1; D is unresolved. Trimming removed 0 bases from V and 1 base from J, with 13 bases in between. This CDR3 contains 16 residues. Germline V gene lookup returns CDR1 SGHRS and CDR2 YFSETQ. In nucleotides, the CDR3 is TGCGCCAGCAGCTTGGTTTCTGGGCTTGCGAACACTGAAGCTTTCTTT. Its protein product is CASSLVSGLANTEAFF.

V gene TRBV7-9 combines with J gene TRBJ2-3, with D unclear. Between the trimmed V and J ends, which lost 3 bases and 4 bases, there was a span of 5 bases. The CDR3 is made up of 12 amino acids. The germline V gene has CDR1 SEHNR and CDR2 FQNEAQ (reference sequence). The CDR3 here is CASSFIADTQYF. As DNA, the CDR3 is TGTGCCAGCAGCTTCATAGCAGATACGCAGTATTTT.

The J gene is TRBJ1-1, the V gene TRBV28; D is unresolved. Trimming stripped 1 base from V and 6 bases from J, with 6 bases between. Germline V gene data show CDR1 as MDHEN and CDR2 as SYDVKM. The CDR3 length is 12 residues. The chain's CDR3 is CASSLLASEAFF. The CDR3, as DNA: TGTGCCAGCAGTTTATTAGCCTCTGAAGCTTTCTTT.

This clone was picked up one time. The rearrangement joins TRBV10-3 to TRBJ1-5; tentative D call: TRBD1 (6 bases). V dropped 5 bases and J dropped 4 bases, with 15 bases sitting between them. CDR1 ENHRY and CDR2 SYGVKD come from the germline V gene. The CDR3 totals 15 residues. CDR3 amino acids: CAISRTEGPNQPQHF. CDR3 nucleotides: TGTGCCATCAGTAGGACAGAAGGACCAAATCAGCCCCAGCATTTT.

The rearrangement links TRBV28 to TRBJ2-1; D gene uncertain. Germline CDR1 reads MDHEN; CDR2 reads SYDVKM. The CDR3 runs to 21 residues. The V and J ends lost 6 bases and 4 bases respectively, with 34 bases between them. The CDR3 is CASSESRATGSVYKKYNEQFF. For the CDR3, the DNA is TGTGCCAGCAGCGAATCCCGGGCCACCGGATCTGTTTATAAAAAGTACAATGAGCAGTTCTTC.

The chain is built from TRBV7-2 and TRBJ1-1; D not certain. The germline V gene encodes CDR1 SGHTA and CDR2 FQGNSA. V dropped 1 base and J dropped 1 base, with 10 bases sitting between them. CDR3 length: 15 residues. CDR3 in amino acids: CASSLEIRQNTEAFF. CDR3 bases: TGTGCCAGCAGCTTAGAAATCCGGCAGAACACTGAAGCTTTCTTT.

The rearrangement uses TRBV10-3 and TRBJ2-6; TRBD1 aligns across 8 bases. V shed 7 bases and J 2 bases; nucleotides not matched to a gene: 4. In germline, CDR1 is ENHRY, CDR2 SYGVKD. The CDR3 consists of 15 residues. The DNA for the CDR3 is TGTGCCATCAATAACAGGGGGACTGGGGCCAACGTCCTGACTTTC. Translation: CAINNRGTGANVLTF.

The rearrangement uses TRBV6-5 and TRBJ1-5; 7 nucleotides agree with TRBD1. Germline V CDR1 and CDR2: MNHEY, SVGAGI. The length of the CDR3 is 15 residues. The ends lost 6 bases at V and 3 bases at J; junction bases unmatched: 8. The CDR3 here is CASRKTGTYNQPQHF. DNA for the CDR3: TGTGCCAGCAGAAAGACAGGGACCTACAATCAGCCCCAGCATTTT.

This clone was counted a few times. The chain joins TRBV12-3 or TRBV12-4 to TRBJ2-1; weak D call: TRBD2 (6 bases). The length of the CDR3 is 13 residues. The germline V and J ends were trimmed by 7 bases and 5 bases, with 12 bases remaining between them. CDR3 bases: TGTGCCAGCAATAGACTAGGAGACAATGAGCAGTTCTTC. Protein product: CASNRLGDNEQFF.

The chain has TRBV7-2 and TRBJ1-5, with TRBD1 as a possible D gene (5 bases). Germline V gene lookup returns CDR1 SGHTA and CDR2 FQGNSA. This CDR3 region has 16 residues. The ends were cut back, 4 bases at V and 1 base at J, with 14 bases in the middle. The CDR3 nucleotides are TGTGCCAGCAGCTCCCCGATGGGGGGAAGCAATCAGCCCCAGCATTTT. Its translation: CASSSPMGGSNQPQHF.

This chain connects TRBV7-9 to TRBJ1-4; no definite D call. There are 14 residues in the CDR3. Germline lookup yields CDR1 SEHNR and CDR2 FQNEAQ (reference sequence). V lost 5 bases, J lost 9 bases, and 16 bases lay in between. Here the CDR3 DNA reads TGTGCCAGCAGCCCCATCCGGGAGAGTAAAAAACTGTTTTTT. Its protein is CASSPIRESKKLFF.

This clone was counted between two and nine times. This chain connects TRBV28 to TRBJ1-2; no clear D. Trimming stripped 5 bases from V and 1 base from J, with 8 bases between. The CDR3 length is 13 residues. Looked up from germline, CDR1 is MDHEN and CDR2 is SYDVKM. The CDR3 coding sequence is TGTGCCAGCAGTCCCCGCGTTAACTATGGCTACACCTTC. Residues: CASSPRVNYGYTF.